The 26 T cell receptor beta chains below were found in one sample sequenced in a study of spatial heterogeneity in lung cancer. Time point denoted: sample taken at primary tumor resection. TCRdb reprocessed the 5' RACE reads via MiXCR and lists one record per CDR3 protein. The data show more than 400 distinct CDR3 sequences, 9% to 10% seen once. Specimen: normal lung tissue next to the tumor, collected at surgery. These receptors originate from a female donor with early-stage non-small cell lung cancer.

This clonotype qualifies as large (0.1 to 1%). The V and J genes are TRBV27 and TRBJ1-1, with D perhaps matching TRBD1 (5 bases). This CDR3 has 14 residues. Germline V gene lookup returns CDR1 MNHEY and CDR2 SMNVEV (reference sequence). Trimming shortened V by 2 bases and J by 4 bases, and 11 bases separated the two germline ends. CDR3 coding DNA: TGTGCCAGCAGTTTAAGCCAGGGAAGCACTGAAGCTTTCTTT. Translation gives CASSLSQGSTEAFF.

This clonotype is large within its sample. This rearrangement joins TRBV14 to TRBJ2-2; D not certain. The CDR3 has 15 residues. CDR1 and CDR2 (germline): SGHDN, FVKESK. The V end lost 4 bases, the J end lost 8 bases, and 17 bases lay between the germline ends. CDR3 loop: CASSPGDALLGELFF. The CDR3 DNA follows: TGTGCCAGCAGCCCAGGTGACGCGCTTCTGGGGGAGCTGTTTTTT.

This clonotype is termed hyperexpanded. The chain employs TRBV10-3 and TRBJ2-1; no definite D call. CDR3 size: 17 residues. The germline gives CDR1 ENHRY, CDR2 SYGVKD. V gave up 10 bases and J gave up 2 bases, with 24 bases separating them. CDR3 in amino acids: CATSTPSVSQTYNEQFF. CDR3 nucleotides: TGTGCCACCAGCACCCCATCTGTGTCGCAGACCTACAATGAGCAGTTCTTC.

By its share, this clonotype is medium-sized. This may arise from a read error, as a much more abundant clone is one base away. DNA for the CDR3: TGTGCCACCAGCTTAGGGACGCACGAGACCCAGTACTTC. Translation gives CATSLGTHETQYF. The rearrangement uses TRBV15 and TRBJ2-5; either TRBD1 or TRBD2 may supply D (5 bases each). CDR1 is LNHNV and CDR2 is YYDKDF in the germline V gene (reference sequence). With 5 bases removed from V and 5 bases from J, the gap between germline ends came to 12 bases. This CDR3 comprises 13 residues.

Relative to its sample, this clonotype is medium-sized (0.01 to 0.1%). J is TRBJ2-7 and V is TRBV6-1; D is possibly TRBD1 or TRBD2 (6 bases each). The CDR3 contains 15 residues. From germline, CDR1 is MNHNS and CDR2 SASEGT. Trimming took 1 base from V and 7 from J, leaving 17 bases between them. The CDR3, as DNA: TGTGCCAGCAGTGAAGGGGGGGCGCGGGTTGGTGAGCAGTACTTC. It translates to CASSEGGARVGEQYF.

By share of the sample, this clonotype is large. The genes are TRBV7-9 and TRBJ1-2, with a tentative D call TRBD1 (5 bases). V dropped 5 bases and J dropped 2 bases, with 15 bases sitting between them. Germline lookup yields CDR1 SEHNR and CDR2 FQNEAQ (reference sequence). The CDR3 runs to 15 residues. In DNA form, the CDR3 reads TGTGCCAGCAGCAACCGGGACCGCCCGAACTATGGCTACACCTTC. This codes for CASSNRDRPNYGYTF.

In its sample, this clonotype is large. The chain combines TRBV7-9 with TRBJ2-2; no clear D. Germline assignment: CDR1 SEHNR and CDR2 FQNEAQ (reference sequence). The V gene lost 3 bases and the J gene lost 4 bases, with 9 bases spanning the gap. This CDR3 is 14 amino acids long. CDR3 nucleotides: TGTGCCAGCAGCTTCTCAGCGAGCACCGGGGAGCTGTTTTTT. Residues: CASSFSASTGELFF.

This clonotype is labeled as medium-sized (0.01 to 0.1%). The chain couples TRBV12-3 or TRBV12-4 to TRBJ2-5; TRBD2 agrees at 12 bases. V dropped 7 bases and J dropped 5; count of bases not matched to a gene: 5. This CDR3 is 14 amino acids long. Written as DNA, the CDR3 is TGTGCCAGCAAACTAGCGGGAGGCTACGAGACCCAGTACTTC. As protein: CASKLAGGYETQYF.

Relative to its sample, this clonotype is large. V gene TRBV27 combines with J gene TRBJ2-3, with 13 bases matching TRBD2. There are 16 residues in the CDR3. V was pared by 5 bases and J by 2 bases, with 4 bases of the junction left unmatched. Germline V gives CDR1 MNHEY, CDR2 SMNVEV (reference sequence). CDR3 sequence reads: CASSPGTSGDTDTQYF. The CDR3 nucleotides are TGTGCCAGCAGTCCCGGGACTAGCGGGGACACAGATACGCAGTATTTT.

This clonotype is large in the sample. The J gene is TRBJ2-2, the V gene TRBV2, with D perhaps TRBD1 (6 bases). The CDR3 extends over 16 amino acids. CDR1 is SNHLY, CDR2 FYNNEI, per germline. V lost 2 bases to trimming and J lost 4 bases, with 14 bases between them. CDR3 amino acids: CASSESRGSITGELFF. CDR3 DNA: TGTGCCAGCAGTGAATCTAGGGGGAGTATCACCGGGGAGCTGTTTTTT.

This clonotype has a single count. A much larger clonotype is one base distant, so this may be a read error. V and J are TRBV18 and TRBJ1-2; perhaps TRBD1 as D (5 bases). The CDR3 extends over 15 amino acids. V was trimmed by 5 bases and J by 3 bases, leaving 16 bases between them. CDR1 and CDR2 (germline): KGHSH, LQKENI. The CDR3: CASSSGTPRDYGYTF. CDR3 sequence (DNA): TGTGCCAGCTCATCAGGGACGCCGAGAGACTATGGCTACACCTTC.

By sample share, this clonotype is medium-sized. The CDR3 spells CASSSGGLGSGRSKTYEQYF. CDR3 coding DNA: TGTGCCAGCAGCTCCGGGGGTTTGGGGAGCGGGAGGTCAAAAACCTACGAGCAGTACTTC. The J gene is TRBJ2-7, the V gene TRBV7-9, with 9 bases lining up with TRBD2. The CDR3 has 20 residues. Germline trimming cut 4 bases from V and 2 bases from J; bases unmatched to any gene: 21. Germline V CDR1 and CDR2: SEHNR, FQNEAQ (reference sequence).

This clonotype is judged medium-sized. This chain uses TRBV3-1 with TRBJ2-7, with D perhaps matching TRBD1 (5 bases). The V gene lost 3 bases and the J gene lost 3 bases, with 12 bases spanning the gap. There are 14 residues in the CDR3. Germline CDR1 LGHDT, CDR2 YNNKEL (reference sequence). CDR3 amino acids: CASSQDITYYEQYF. Here the CDR3 DNA reads TGTGCCAGCAGCCAGGACATTACTTACTACGAGCAGTACTTC.

This clonotype is classed as large. The chain is built from TRBV5-5 and TRBJ1-5; the D is unclear. Germline-derived CDR1 and CDR2 are SGHKS and YYEKEE (reference sequence). Trimming removed 2 bases from V and 4 bases from J, with 7 bases in between. The CDR3 consists of 13 residues. This CDR3 reads CASSFGENQPQHF. The CDR3, as DNA: TGTGCCAGCAGCTTCGGAGAGAATCAGCCCCAGCATTTT.

The chain carries TRBV6-2 or TRBV6-3 and TRBJ1-1; 7 nucleotides agree with TRBD1. CDR1 MNHEY and CDR2 SVGEGT come from the germline V gene. After removal of 7 bases from V and 3 bases from J, the junction contained 8 bases not matched to a gene. The CDR3 consists of 14 residues. CDR3 region: CASINRGGDTEAFF. The CDR3 DNA follows: TGTGCCAGCATCAACAGGGGAGGCGACACTGAAGCTTTCTTT.

By share of the sample, this clonotype is medium-sized (0.01 to 0.1%). V gene TRBV5-8 combines with J gene TRBJ2-7; the match to TRBD1 covers 8 bases. The CDR3 is 15 amino acids. Trimming took 2 bases from V and 6 from J; bases not matched to a gene: 10. The germline V gene has CDR1 SGHTS and CDR2 YDEGEE. CDR3 DNA: TGTGCCAGCAGCTTTTTGCCCAGGGGGCTCGGCGAGCAGTACTTC. This codes for CASSFLPRGLGEQYF. Based on the CDR3 plus reference TRBV5-8 and TRBJ2-7, the full variable domain is EAGVTQSPTHLIKTRGQQATLRCSPISGHTSVYWYQQALGLGLQFLLWYDEGEERNRGNFPPRFSGRQFPNYSSELNVNALELEDSALYLCASSFLPRGLGEQYFGPGTRLTVT.

By share of the sample, this clonotype is large. The chain uses TRBV7-9 and TRBJ2-3; 10 bases fit TRBD1. There are 16 residues in the CDR3. The V and J ends lost 5 bases and 1 base, in that order; junction bases with no gene match: 6. The V gene's germline CDR1 is SEHNR and CDR2 FQNEAQ (reference sequence). CDR3: CASSVGGQGRTDTQYF. The CDR3 DNA reads as TGTGCCAGCAGCGTAGGGGGACAGGGGCGCACAGATACGCAGTATTTT.

This clonotype has more than one count but fewer than ten. The V gene is TRBV4-2, the J gene TRBJ2-2; 8 bases line up with TRBD1. V trimming: 2 bases; J trimming: 3 bases; junction bases outside the gene matches: 2. The germline V gene encodes CDR1 LGHNA and CDR2 YNFKEQ. This CDR3 contains 15 residues. The CDR3: CASSQRTGHTGELFF. CDR3 DNA sequence: TGTGCCAGCAGCCAACGGACAGGGCACACCGGGGAGCTGTTTTTT.

This clonotype ranks as large. The chain carries TRBV6-4 and TRBJ1-1, with D possibly matching TRBD1 (5 bases). The length of the CDR3 is 13 residues. Germline values: CDR1 MRHNA, CDR2 SNTAGT. The V end was cut by 4 bases, the J end by 4 bases, with 10 bases between. The CDR3 DNA reads TGTGCCAGCAGTGCAGGGTCTCGCACTGAAGCTTTCTTT. Protein: CASSAGSRTEAFF.

This clonotype is termed large. The rearrangement links TRBV9 to TRBJ2-1; 7 bases align to TRBD2. V was pared by 7 bases and J by 9 bases, with 13 bases of the junction left unmatched. The CDR3 consists of 14 residues. Per germline, CDR1 SGDLS and CDR2 YYNGEE. CDR3 region: CASGKGTTGGEQFF. The CDR3 region has the DNA TGTGCCAGCGGGAAGGGGACGACGGGGGGTGAGCAGTTCTTC.

This clonotype was seen at least ten times. V is TRBV2 and J is TRBJ2-2; D call uncertain. Trimming pared 6 bases from V and 4 bases from J, leaving 12 bases between. This CDR3 has 14 residues. Germline assignment: CDR1 SNHLY and CDR2 FYNNEI. CDR3: CASSSSLGTGELFF. DNA of the CDR3: TGTGCCAGCAGCAGCTCGCTGGGCACCGGGGAGCTGTTTTTT.

By share, this clonotype counts as medium-sized. The rearrangement joins TRBV20-1 to TRBJ2-3; the D is unclear. The germline gives CDR1 DFQATT, CDR2 SNEGSKA (reference sequence). There are 12 residues in the CDR3. The V end lost 2 bases, the J end lost 1 base, and 4 bases lay between the germline ends. Here the CDR3 DNA reads TGCAGTGCTAGATCAGGCACAGATACGCAGTATTTT. Its protein product is CSARSGTDTQYF.

By share, this clonotype ranks as medium-sized. V usage is TRBV6-2 or TRBV6-3 and J usage is TRBJ2-2, with D maybe TRBD1 (6 bases). The germline V and J ends were trimmed by 6 bases and 6 bases, with 14 bases remaining between them. Germline CDR1 MNHEY, CDR2 SVGEGT. This CDR3 has 14 amino acids. CDR3: CASSLGHWSGELFF. CDR3 DNA: TGTGCCAGCAGCTTGGGACATTGGTCCGGGGAGCTGTTTTTT.

In its sample, this clonotype ranks as large. The rearrangement links TRBV2 to TRBJ2-2; no clear D. The CDR3 is 11 amino acids. The V gene's germline CDR1 is SNHLY and CDR2 FYNNEI. Trimming shortened V by 5 bases and J by 6 bases, and 4 bases separated the two germline ends. The CDR3 loop reads CASSLPGELFF. Written as DNA, the CDR3 is TGTGCCAGCAGTCTGCCCGGGGAGCTGTTTTTT.

By frequency in the sample, this clonotype is large (0.1 to 1%). J is TRBJ2-1 and V is TRBV24-1; the D call may be TRBD1 or TRBD2 (5 bases each). V was cut by 3 bases and J by 10 bases, with 9 bases left in between. The CDR3 spans 12 residues. Germline V lookup: CDR1 KGHDR, CDR2 SFDVKD. The CDR3 DNA sequence: TGTGCCACCAGTGATATGAGGGGAGAGCAGTTCTTC. It encodes CATSDMRGEQFF.

This clonotype rates as large. V is TRBV29-1 and J is TRBJ2-3; D possibly corresponds to TRBD2 (5 bases). CDR3 size: 17 residues. Trimming left V 4 bases short and J 6 bases short, with 26 bases between. CDR1 is SQVTM, CDR2 ANQGSEA, per germline. In DNA form, the CDR3 reads TGCAGCGTTGTGTTGAGTGGGATCGGAACTTCGGGGGATACGCAGTATTTT. Amino acid sequence: CSVVLSGIGTSGDTQYF.